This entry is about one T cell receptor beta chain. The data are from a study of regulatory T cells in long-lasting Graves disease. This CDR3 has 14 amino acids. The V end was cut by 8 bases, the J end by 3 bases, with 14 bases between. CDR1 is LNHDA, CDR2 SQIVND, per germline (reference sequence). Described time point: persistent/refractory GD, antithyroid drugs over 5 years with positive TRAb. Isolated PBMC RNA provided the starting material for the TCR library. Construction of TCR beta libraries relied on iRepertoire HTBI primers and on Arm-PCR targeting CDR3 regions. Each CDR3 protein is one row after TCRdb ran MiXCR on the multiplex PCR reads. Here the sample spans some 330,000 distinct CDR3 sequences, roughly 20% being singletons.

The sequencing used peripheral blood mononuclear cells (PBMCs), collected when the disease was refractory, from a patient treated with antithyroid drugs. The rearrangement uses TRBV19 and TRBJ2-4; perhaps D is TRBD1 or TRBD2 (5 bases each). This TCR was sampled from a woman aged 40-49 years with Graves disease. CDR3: CASSRGGGKNIQYF. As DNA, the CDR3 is TGTGCCAGTTCTCGCGGTGGGGGCAAAAACATTCAGTACTTC.